These 21 T cell receptor beta chains came from one sample sequenced in a study of T cell responses to AZD1222 COVID-19 vaccine. The method was immunoSEQ multiplex PCR; TCRdb's version includes in-frame clones alone and lacks a portion of them. The repertoire holds over 150,000 clones, around 90% seen once, with approximately 17% in the top ten. The sequenced sample was peripheral blood, obtained on day 0 of AZD1222 vaccination. The receptors here all came from an adult in good health.

This chain links TRBV7-2 with TRBJ1-5; 7 bases agree with TRBD1. Losses at the gene ends were 8 bases for V and 5 bases for J; bases not matched to a gene: 9. The CDR3 extends over 14 amino acids. CDR1 and CDR2 (germline): SGHTA, FQGNSA. The CDR3 DNA reads TGTGCCAGCTCGGGGACAGCCTTCGATCAGCCCCAGCATTTT. It yields the protein CASSGTAFDQPQHF.

The chain employs TRBV28 and TRBJ2-7, with 8 bases that match TRBD1. CDR3 size: 14 residues. The V and J ends lost 6 bases and 6 bases, in that order; junction bases with no gene match: 10. CDR1 is MDHEN and CDR2 is SYDVKM in the germline V gene. The CDR3 protein is CASSPGQGAREQYF. The CDR3 DNA follows: TGTGCCAGCAGCCCCGGACAGGGCGCACGCGAGCAGTACTTC.

The genes are TRBV4-3 and TRBJ2-7; perhaps D is TRBD1 or TRBD2 (5 bases each). The CDR3 is made up of 14 amino acids. V lost 1 base and J lost 1, with 8 bases in between. Germline V gives CDR1 LGHNA, CDR2 YSLEER. The CDR3 is CASSQGGGSYEQYF. The CDR3 DNA is TGCGCCAGCAGCCAAGGTGGGGGTTCCTACGAGCAGTACTTC.

The rearrangement joins TRBV6-5 to TRBJ1-2; weak D call: TRBD1 (6 bases). Germline V gene data show CDR1 as MNHEY and CDR2 as SVGAGI. Between the trimmed V and J ends, which lost 6 bases and 7 bases, there was a span of 18 bases. This CDR3 has 14 amino acids. This chain's CDR3 is CASSPQGGGIGYTF. The DNA of the CDR3 is TGTGCCAGCAGCCCACAGGGCGGGGGTATTGGCTACACCTTC.

The chain uses TRBV28 and TRBJ2-2; D is possibly TRBD2 (6 bases). Germline loops: CDR1 MDHEN, CDR2 SYDVKM. Deletions cut 4 bases from V and 5 bases from J, with 17 bases between. The CDR3 consists of 16 residues. The CDR3 DNA sequence: TGTGCCAGCAGTTCCCCCGGGACTTCGACTACCGGGGAGCTGTTTTTT. Its translation: CASSSPGTSTTGELFF.

With regard to this clone: Other DNA sequences from this sample encode an identical CDR3 as well. CDR3 bases: TGTGCCAGCAGTTCAGGGGGCGGGACTGAAGCTTTCTTT. Protein sequence: CASSSGGGTEAFF. This chain links TRBV27 with TRBJ1-1, with 8 bases matching TRBD1. This CDR3 is 13 amino acids long. Germline values: CDR1 MNHEY, CDR2 SMNVEV (reference sequence). V lost 4 bases and J lost 5; bases outside the gene matches: 3.

In DNA, the CDR3 is TGTGCCAGCAGTCCACGACAGGGAGGCACAGATACGCAGTATTTT. This encodes CASSPRQGGTDTQYF. The V gene is TRBV11-3, the J gene TRBJ2-3, with 7 bases matching TRBD1. Germline CDR1 SGHNT, CDR2 YENEEA. J was trimmed by 1 base and V by 6 bases; bases with no gene match: 7. This CDR3 has 15 amino acids.

This chain joins TRBV7-2 and TRBJ2-1; 8 nucleotides agree with TRBD2. V shed 6 bases, J shed 6 bases, and the junction held 10 bases outside the gene matches. The CDR3 runs 15 residues. Germline V gene data show CDR1 as SGHTA and CDR2 as FQGNSA. DNA of the CDR3: TGTGCCAGCAGTCCCTCCAGCGGGGGCGTCAATGAGCAGTTCTTC. Translated: CASSPSSGGVNEQFF. The full variable domain, with the rest looked up from reference TRBV7-2 and TRBJ2-1, is GAGVSQSPSNKVTEKGKDVELRCDPISGHTALYWYRQSLGQGLEFLIYFQGNSAPDKSGLPSDRFSAERTGGSVSTLTIQRTQQEDSAVYLCASSPSSGGVNEQFFGPGTRLTVL.

The chain carries TRBV12-3 or TRBV12-4 and TRBJ1-5, with D unresolved. This CDR3 comprises 12 residues. The germline V and J ends were trimmed by 5 bases and 4 bases, with 6 bases remaining between them. The CDR3 region is CASSPVNQPQHF. CDR3 nucleotides: TGTGCCAGCAGTCCAGTAAATCAGCCCCAGCATTTT.

This clone came up once. The chain joins TRBV13 to TRBJ1-2, with 11 bases lining up with TRBD1. The CDR3 has 16 amino acids. Losses at the gene ends were 0 bases for V and 8 bases for J; bases not matched to a gene: 8. The germline CDR1 and CDR2 sequences are PRHDT and FYEKMQ (reference sequence). The CDR3 spells CASSLGLRTGGEGYTF. CDR3 in DNA: TGTGCCAGCAGCTTAGGACTGAGGACAGGGGGCGAAGGCTACACCTTC.

This clone was counted only a few times. The V call is TRBV7-2, the J call TRBJ1-1; TRBD1 might be the D (6 bases). The germline V gene has CDR1 SGHTA and CDR2 FQGNSA. The CDR3 spans 14 residues. V was shortened by 5 bases and J by 6 bases, with 16 bases between the two germline ends. CDR3 protein: CASSLRTEVSEAFF. DNA for the CDR3: TGTGCCAGCAGCCTAAGGACAGAGGTTTCTGAAGCTTTCTTT.

The chain uses TRBV4-1 and TRBJ1-1; D not certain. Germline V gene data show CDR1 as MGHRA and CDR2 as YSYEKL. The V gene lost 0 bases and the J gene lost 0 bases, with 11 bases spanning the gap. The CDR3 has 16 amino acids. CDR3 bases: TGCGCCAGCAGCCAAGATACGGGCATTTTGAACACTGAAGCTTTCTTT. It specifies CASSQDTGILNTEAFF.

V and J are TRBV30 and TRBJ1-6; the D gene is possibly TRBD1 (5 bases). The CDR3 runs 14 residues. Trimming removed 0 bases from V and 9 bases from J, with 12 bases in between. From germline, CDR1 is GTSNPN and CDR2 SVGIG (reference sequence). As DNA, the CDR3 is TGTGCCTGGAGTGTACTGGACACGGGTTCACCCCTCCACTTT. Translated: CAWSVLDTGSPLHF.

The chain uses TRBV28 and TRBJ1-1; TRBD1 is a possible D gene (5 bases). This CDR3 region has 14 residues. The germline V gene has CDR1 MDHEN and CDR2 SYDVKM. V lost 2 bases to trimming and J lost 4 bases, with 11 bases between them. CDR3 in amino acids: CASSLGGLFTEAFF. DNA of the CDR3: TGTGCCAGCAGTTTAGGGGGACTCTTCACTGAAGCTTTCTTT. Based on the CDR3 plus reference TRBV28 and TRBJ1-1, the full variable domain is DVKVTQSSRYLVKRTGEKVFLECVQDMDHENMFWYRQDPGLGLRLIYFSYDVKMKEKGDIPEGYSVSREKKERFSLILESASTNQTSMYLCASSLGGLFTEAFFGQGTRLTVV.

The chain employs TRBV5-4 and TRBJ2-3, with 9 bases lining up with TRBD2. Trimming at V came to 0 bases and at J to 4 bases, leaving 3 bases not matched to a gene. Germline V gene sequence: CDR1 SGHNT, CDR2 YYREEE (reference sequence). The CDR3 covers 15 residues. As DNA, the CDR3 is TGTGCCAGCAGCTTGGGGACTAGCGTAGCAGATACGCAGTATTTT. It specifies CASSLGTSVADTQYF.

The V call is TRBV5-1, the J call TRBJ2-7; D call uncertain. This CDR3 has 11 amino acids. CDR1 is SGHRS, CDR2 YFSETQ, per germline. V shed 3 bases and J shed 5 bases, with 6 bases lying between them. CDR3 nucleotide sequence: TGCGCCAGCAGCTCCTTTAACGAGCAGTACTTC. Its protein product is CASSSFNEQYF.

This clone is a singleton in its sample. The chain combines TRBV12-5 with TRBJ2-1, with 9 nucleotides matching TRBD2. V was clipped by 3 bases and J by 0 bases; unmatched bases: 6. The CDR3 has 17 amino acids. Germline V gene sequence: CDR1 LGHNT, CDR2 FRNRAP. CDR3 amino acids: CASGLRLAGSSYNEQFF. The CDR3 DNA reads as TGTGCTAGTGGTTTAAGGCTAGCGGGGAGCTCCTACAATGAGCAGTTCTTC.

This chain uses TRBV6-1 with TRBJ2-1; TRBD1 matches 8 bases. The germline V gene encodes CDR1 MNHNS and CDR2 SASEGT. The CDR3 covers 16 residues. V was pared by 4 bases and J by 6 bases, with 11 bases of the junction left unmatched. CDR3 region: CASSALPRDRPNEQFF. The CDR3 DNA sequence: TGTGCCAGCAGTGCCCTCCCCCGGGACAGGCCCAATGAGCAGTTCTTC.

The V gene is TRBV7-3, the J gene TRBJ1-1, with a tentative D call TRBD1 (6 bases). This CDR3 has 17 amino acids. Trimming shortened V by 5 bases and J by 0 bases, and 19 bases separated the two germline ends. Germline V gives CDR1 SGHTA, CDR2 FQGTGA. DNA of the CDR3: TGTGCCAGCAGCCCTAGCAAGGGGGTAAGGATGAACACTGAAGCTTTCTTT. This sequence encodes CASSPSKGVRMNTEAFF.

About this clone: Distinct nucleotide sequences in the sample also encode this CDR3. The V call is TRBV7-9, the J call TRBJ1-5; D is unclear. This CDR3 spans 14 amino acids. From germline, CDR1 is SEHNR and CDR2 FQNEAQ (reference sequence). Trimming removed 1 base from V and 2 bases from J, with 6 bases in between. CDR3 sequence (DNA): TGTGCCAGCAGCTTAGGTGGTGGCAATCAGCCCCAGCATTTT. Translated, it gives CASSLGGGNQPQHF. The full variable domain, its missing parts supplied by reference TRBV7-9 and TRBJ1-5, is DTGVSQNPRHKITKRGQNVTFRCDPISEHNRLYWYRQTLGQGPEFLTYFQNEAQLEKSRLLSDRFSAERPKGSFSTLEIQRTEQGDSAMYLCASSLGGGNQPQHFGDGTRLSIL.

Worth noting for this clone: Other DNA sequences in the sample encode the same CDR3. This chain uses TRBV30 with TRBJ1-1, with D hard to call. The CDR3 loop spans 12 amino acids. Germline loops: CDR1 GTSNPN, CDR2 SVGIG (reference sequence). Trimming took off 1 base at V and 1 base at J, with 4 bases between the two ends. DNA of the CDR3: TGTGCCTGGAGTGGGGGGAACACTGAAGCTTTCTTT. This encodes CAWSGGNTEAFF.